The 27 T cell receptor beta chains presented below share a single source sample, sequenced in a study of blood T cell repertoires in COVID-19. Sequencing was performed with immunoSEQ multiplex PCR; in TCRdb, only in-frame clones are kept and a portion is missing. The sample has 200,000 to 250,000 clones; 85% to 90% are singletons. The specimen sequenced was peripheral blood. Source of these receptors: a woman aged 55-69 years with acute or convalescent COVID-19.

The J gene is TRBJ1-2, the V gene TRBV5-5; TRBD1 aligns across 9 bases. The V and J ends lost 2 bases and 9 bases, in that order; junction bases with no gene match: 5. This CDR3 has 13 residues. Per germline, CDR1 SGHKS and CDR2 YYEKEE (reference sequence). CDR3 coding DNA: TGTGCCAGCAGCTTCGGGACAGGGTGGAGCTACACCTTC. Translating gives CASSFGTGWSYTF. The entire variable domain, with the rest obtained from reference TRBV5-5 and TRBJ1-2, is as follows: DAGVTQSPTHLIKTRGQQVTLRCSPISGHKSVSWYQQVLGQGPQFIFQYYEKEERGRGNFPDRFSARQFPNYSSELNVNALLLGDSALYLCASSFGTGWSYTFGSGTRLTVV.

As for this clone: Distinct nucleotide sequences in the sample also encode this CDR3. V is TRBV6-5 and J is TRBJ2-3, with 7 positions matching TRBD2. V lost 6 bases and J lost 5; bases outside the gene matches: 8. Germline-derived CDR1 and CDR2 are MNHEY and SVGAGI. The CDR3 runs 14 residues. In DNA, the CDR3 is TGTGCCAGCAGCCTCGGGGTAGCGGGAGATACGCAGTATTTT. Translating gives CASSLGVAGDTQYF.

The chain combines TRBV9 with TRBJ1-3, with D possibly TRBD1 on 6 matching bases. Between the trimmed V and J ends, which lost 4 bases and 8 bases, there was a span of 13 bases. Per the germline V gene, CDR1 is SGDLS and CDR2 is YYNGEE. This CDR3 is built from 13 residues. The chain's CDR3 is CASSRTGRDTIYF. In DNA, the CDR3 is TGTGCCAGCAGCCGTACAGGGCGAGACACCATATATTTT. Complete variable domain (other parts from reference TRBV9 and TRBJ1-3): DSGVTQTPKHLITATGQRVTLRCSPRSGDLSVYWYQQSLDQGLQFLIQYYNGEERAKGNILERFSAQQFPDLHSELNLSSLELGDSALYFCASSRTGRDTIYFGEGSWLTVV.

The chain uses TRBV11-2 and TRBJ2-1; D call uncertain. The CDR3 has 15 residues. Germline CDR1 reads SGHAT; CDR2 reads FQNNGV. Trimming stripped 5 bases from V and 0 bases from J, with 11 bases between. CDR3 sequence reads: CASSPRQPSYNEQFF. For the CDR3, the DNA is TGTGCCAGCAGCCCGCGGCAGCCCTCCTACAATGAGCAGTTCTTC.

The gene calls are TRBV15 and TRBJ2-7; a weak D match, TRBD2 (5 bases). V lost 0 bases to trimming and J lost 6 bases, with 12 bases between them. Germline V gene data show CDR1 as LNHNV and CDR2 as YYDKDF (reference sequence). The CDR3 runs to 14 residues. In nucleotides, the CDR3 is TGTGCCACCAGCAGAGATTTTGCGGGCTCCGAGCAGTACTTC. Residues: CATSRDFAGSEQYF.

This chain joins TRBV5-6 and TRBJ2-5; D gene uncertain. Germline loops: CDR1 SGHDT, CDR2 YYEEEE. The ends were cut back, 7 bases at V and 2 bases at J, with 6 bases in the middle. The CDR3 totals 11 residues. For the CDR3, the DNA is TGTGCCAGCGGCCCTCAAGAGACCCAGTACTTC. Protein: CASGPQETQYF.

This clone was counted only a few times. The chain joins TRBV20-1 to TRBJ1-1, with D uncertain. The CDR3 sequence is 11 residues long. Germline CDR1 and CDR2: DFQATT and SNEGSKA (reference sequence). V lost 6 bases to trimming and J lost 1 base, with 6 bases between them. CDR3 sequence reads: CSAGKNTEAFF. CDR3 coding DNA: TGCAGTGCCGGGAAGAACACTGAAGCTTTCTTT.

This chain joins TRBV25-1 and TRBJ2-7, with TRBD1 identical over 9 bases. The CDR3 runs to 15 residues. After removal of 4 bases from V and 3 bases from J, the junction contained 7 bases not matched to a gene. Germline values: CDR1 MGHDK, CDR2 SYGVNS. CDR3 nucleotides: TGTGCCAGCAGTGGGAGGACAGGGGAATTCTACGAGCAGTACTTC. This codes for CASSGRTGEFYEQYF.

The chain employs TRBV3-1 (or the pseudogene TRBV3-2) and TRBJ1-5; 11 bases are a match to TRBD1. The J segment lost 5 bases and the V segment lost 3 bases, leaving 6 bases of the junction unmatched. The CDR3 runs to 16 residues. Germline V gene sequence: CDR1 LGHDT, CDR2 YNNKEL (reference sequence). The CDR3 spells CASSQGTGGIHQPQHF. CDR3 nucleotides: TGTGCCAGCAGCCAGGGGACAGGGGGGATTCATCAGCCCCAGCATTTT.

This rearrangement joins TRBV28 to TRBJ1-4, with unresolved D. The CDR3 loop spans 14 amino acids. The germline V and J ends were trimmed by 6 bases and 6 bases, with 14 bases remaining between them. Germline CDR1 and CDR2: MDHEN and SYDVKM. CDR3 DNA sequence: TGTGCCAGCAGGGGATCAGGACTCCATGAAAAACTGTTTTTT. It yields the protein CASRGSGLHEKLFF.

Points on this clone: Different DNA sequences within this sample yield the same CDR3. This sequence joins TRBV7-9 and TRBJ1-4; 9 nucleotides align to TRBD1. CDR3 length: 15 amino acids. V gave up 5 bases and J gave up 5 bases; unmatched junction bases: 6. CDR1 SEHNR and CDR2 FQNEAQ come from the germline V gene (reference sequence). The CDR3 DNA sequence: TGTGCCAGCAGCCTTGGGACAGGGAGAAATGAAAAACTGTTTTTT. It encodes CASSLGTGRNEKLFF.

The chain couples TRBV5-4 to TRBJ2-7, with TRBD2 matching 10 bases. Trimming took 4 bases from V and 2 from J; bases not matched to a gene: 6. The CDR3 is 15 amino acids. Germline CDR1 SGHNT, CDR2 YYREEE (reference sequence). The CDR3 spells CASSTSGRATYEQYF. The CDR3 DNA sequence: TGTGCCAGCAGCACAAGCGGGAGGGCCACCTACGAGCAGTACTTC.

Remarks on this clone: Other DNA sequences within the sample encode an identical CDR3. CDR3 residues: CASSQSGRHYEQYF. CDR3 DNA sequence: TGTGCCAGCAGCCAGTCCGGGAGGCACTACGAGCAGTACTTC. The chain recombines TRBV3-1 (or the pseudogene TRBV3-2) with TRBJ2-7; 7 bases are shared with TRBD2. The CDR3 sequence is 14 residues long. Trimming cost V 3 bases and J 3 bases; bases outside gene matches: 5. Germline V gives CDR1 LGHDT, CDR2 YNNKEL (reference sequence).

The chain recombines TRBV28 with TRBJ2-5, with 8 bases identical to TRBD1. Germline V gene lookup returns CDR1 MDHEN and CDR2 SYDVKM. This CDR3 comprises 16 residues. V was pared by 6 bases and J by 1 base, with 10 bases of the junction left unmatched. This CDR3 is CASRPQGQAFQETQYF. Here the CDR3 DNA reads TGTGCCAGCAGGCCCCAGGGACAGGCGTTCCAAGAGACCCAGTACTTC.

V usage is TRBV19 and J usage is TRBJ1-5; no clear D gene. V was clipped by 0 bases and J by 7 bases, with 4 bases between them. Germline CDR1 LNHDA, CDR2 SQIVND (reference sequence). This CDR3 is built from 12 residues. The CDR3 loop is CASSIDLQPQHF. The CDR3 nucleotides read TGTGCCAGTAGTATAGATTTACAGCCCCAGCATTTT.

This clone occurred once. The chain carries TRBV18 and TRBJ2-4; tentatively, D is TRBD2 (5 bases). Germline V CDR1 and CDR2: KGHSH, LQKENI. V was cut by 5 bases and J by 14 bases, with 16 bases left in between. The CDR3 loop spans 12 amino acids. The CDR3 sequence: CASSAGGPVEYF. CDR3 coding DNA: TGTGCCAGCTCAGCGGGCGGTCCGGTCGAGTACTTC.

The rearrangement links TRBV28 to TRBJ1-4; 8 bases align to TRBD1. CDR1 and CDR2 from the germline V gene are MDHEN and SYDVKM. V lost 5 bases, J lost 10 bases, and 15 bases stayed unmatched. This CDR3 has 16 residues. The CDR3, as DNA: TGTGCCAGCAGTCCACCCAGAGGACAGGGAGGGGGAAAACTGTTTTTT. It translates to CASSPPRGQGGGKLFF.

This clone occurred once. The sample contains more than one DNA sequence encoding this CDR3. The CDR3 is CASSVIAGGLYNEQFF. The CDR3 DNA sequence: TGTGCCAGCAGTGTCATAGCGGGAGGGTTATACAATGAGCAGTTCTTC. The V gene is TRBV6-4, the J gene TRBJ2-1; 11 nucleotides line up with TRBD2. This CDR3 is 16 amino acids long. With V trimmed by 4 bases and J by 4 bases, 6 bases remained unmatched. CDR1 and CDR2 (germline): MRHNA, SNTAGT.

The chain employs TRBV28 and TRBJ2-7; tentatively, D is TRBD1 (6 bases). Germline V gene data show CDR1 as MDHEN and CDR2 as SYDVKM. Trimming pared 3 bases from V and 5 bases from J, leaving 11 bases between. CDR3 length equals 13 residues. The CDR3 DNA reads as TGTGCCAGCAGTTTGAACAGGGCCAACGAGCAGTACTTC. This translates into CASSLNRANEQYF.

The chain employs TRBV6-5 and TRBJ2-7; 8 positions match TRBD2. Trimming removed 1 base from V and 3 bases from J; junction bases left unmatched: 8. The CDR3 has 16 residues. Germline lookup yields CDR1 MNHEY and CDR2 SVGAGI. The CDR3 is CASSYWRGGSDYEQYF. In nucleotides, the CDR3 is TGTGCCAGCAGTTACTGGCGCGGGGGGTCTGACTACGAGCAGTACTTC.

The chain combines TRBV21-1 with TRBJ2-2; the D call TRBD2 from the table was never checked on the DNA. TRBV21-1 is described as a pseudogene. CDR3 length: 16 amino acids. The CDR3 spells CASSKRYSLGSGELFF. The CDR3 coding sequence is TGTGCCAGCAGCAAGCGATACAGCTTGGGGAGCGGGGAGCTGTTTTTT.

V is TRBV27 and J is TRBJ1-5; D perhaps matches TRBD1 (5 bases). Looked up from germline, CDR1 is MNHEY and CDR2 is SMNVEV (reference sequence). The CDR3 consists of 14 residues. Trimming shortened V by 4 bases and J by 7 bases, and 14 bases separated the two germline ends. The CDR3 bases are TGTGCCAGCAGTTCTTATGGGGCAAGCCAGCCCCAGCATTTT. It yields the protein CASSSYGASQPQHF.

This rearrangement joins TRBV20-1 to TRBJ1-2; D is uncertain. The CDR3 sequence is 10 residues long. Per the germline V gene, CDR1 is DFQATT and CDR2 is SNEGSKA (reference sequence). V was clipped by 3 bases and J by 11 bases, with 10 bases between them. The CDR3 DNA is TGCAGTGCTAGCCGGGTGTGGTACACCTTC. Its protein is CSASRVWYTF.

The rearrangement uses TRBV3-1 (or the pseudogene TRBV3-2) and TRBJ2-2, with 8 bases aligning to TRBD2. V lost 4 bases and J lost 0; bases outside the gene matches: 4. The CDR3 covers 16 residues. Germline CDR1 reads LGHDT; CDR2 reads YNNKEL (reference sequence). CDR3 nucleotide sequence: TGTGCCAGCAGCCGGGGGGGACTAGCGAACACCGGGGAGCTGTTTTTT. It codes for CASSRGGLANTGELFF.

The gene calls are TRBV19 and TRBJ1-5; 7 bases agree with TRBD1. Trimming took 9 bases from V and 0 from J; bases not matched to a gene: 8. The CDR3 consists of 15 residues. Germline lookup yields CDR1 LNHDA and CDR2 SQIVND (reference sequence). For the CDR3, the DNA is TGTGCCAGCCGCCAGGGGGATTCTAGCAATCAGCCCCAGCATTTT. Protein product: CASRQGDSSNQPQHF. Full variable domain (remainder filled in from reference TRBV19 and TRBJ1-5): DGGITQSPKYLFRKEGQNVTLSCEQNLNHDAMYWYRQDPGQGLRLIYYSQIVNDFQKGDIAEGYSVSREKKESFPLTVTSAQKNPTAFYLCASRQGDSSNQPQHFGDGTRLSIL.

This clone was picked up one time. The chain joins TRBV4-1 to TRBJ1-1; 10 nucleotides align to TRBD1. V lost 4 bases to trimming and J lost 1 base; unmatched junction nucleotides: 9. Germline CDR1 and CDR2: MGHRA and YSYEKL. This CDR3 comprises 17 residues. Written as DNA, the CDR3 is TGCGCCAGCAGCCGACGACAGGGGGCTTTCGAGAACACTGAAGCTTTCTTT. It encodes CASSRRQGAFENTEAFF.

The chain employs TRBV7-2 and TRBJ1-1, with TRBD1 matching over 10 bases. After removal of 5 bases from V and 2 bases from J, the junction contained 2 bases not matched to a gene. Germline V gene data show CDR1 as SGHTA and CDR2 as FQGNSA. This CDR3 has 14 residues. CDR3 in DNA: TGTGCCAGCAGCCGGGACAGGGGAAACACTGAAGCTTTCTTT. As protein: CASSRDRGNTEAFF.